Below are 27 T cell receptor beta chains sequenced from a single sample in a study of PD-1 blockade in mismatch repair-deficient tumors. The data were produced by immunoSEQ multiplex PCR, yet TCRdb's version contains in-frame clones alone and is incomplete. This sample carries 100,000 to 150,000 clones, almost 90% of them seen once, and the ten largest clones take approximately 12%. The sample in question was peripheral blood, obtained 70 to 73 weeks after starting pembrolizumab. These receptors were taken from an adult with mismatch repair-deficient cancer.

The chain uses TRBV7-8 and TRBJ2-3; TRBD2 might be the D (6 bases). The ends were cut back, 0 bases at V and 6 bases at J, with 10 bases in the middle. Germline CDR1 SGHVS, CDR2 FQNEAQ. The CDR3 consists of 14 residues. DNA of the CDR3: TGTGCCAGCAGCTTAGCGAATGCGGGGGATACGCAGTATTTT. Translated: CASSLANAGDTQYF. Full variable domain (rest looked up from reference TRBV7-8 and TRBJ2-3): GAGVSQSPRYKVAKRGQDVALRCDPISGHVSLFWYQQALGQGPEFLTYFQNEAQLDKSGLPSDRFFAERPEGSVSTLKIQRTQQEDSAVYLCASSLANAGDTQYFGPGTRLTVL.

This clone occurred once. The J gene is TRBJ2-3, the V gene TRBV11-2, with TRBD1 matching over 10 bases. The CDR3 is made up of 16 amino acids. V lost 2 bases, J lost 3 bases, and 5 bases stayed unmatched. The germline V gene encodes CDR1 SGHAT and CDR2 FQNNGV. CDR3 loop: CASSLSRTGGTDTQYF. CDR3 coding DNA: TGTGCCAGCAGCTTATCTAGGACAGGGGGGACAGATACGCAGTATTTT.

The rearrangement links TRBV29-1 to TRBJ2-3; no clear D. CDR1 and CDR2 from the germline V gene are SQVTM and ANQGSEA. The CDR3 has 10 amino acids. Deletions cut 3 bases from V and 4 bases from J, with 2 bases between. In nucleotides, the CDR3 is TGCAGCGTTGAGTCAGATACGCAGTATTTT. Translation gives CSVESDTQYF.

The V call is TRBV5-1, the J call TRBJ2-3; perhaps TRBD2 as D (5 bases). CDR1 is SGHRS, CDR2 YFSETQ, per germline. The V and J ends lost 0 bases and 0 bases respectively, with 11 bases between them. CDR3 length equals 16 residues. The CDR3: CASSLGTSTSTDTQYF. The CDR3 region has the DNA TGCGCCAGCAGCTTGGGGACTTCAACTAGCACAGATACGCAGTATTTT.

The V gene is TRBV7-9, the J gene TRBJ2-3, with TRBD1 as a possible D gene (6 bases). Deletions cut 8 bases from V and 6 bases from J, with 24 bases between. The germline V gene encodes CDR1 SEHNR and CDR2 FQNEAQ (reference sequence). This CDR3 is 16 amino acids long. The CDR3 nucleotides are TGTGCCAGCCCCGGCCCCGATAACAGGGACCCGGATACGCAGTATTTT. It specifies CASPGPDNRDPDTQYF.

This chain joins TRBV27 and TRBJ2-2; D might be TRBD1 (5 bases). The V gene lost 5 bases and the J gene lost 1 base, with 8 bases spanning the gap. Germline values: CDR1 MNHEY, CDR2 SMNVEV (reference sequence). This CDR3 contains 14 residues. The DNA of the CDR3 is TGTGCCAGCAGTCTCGGACAGAACACCGGGGAGCTGTTTTTT. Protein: CASSLGQNTGELFF.

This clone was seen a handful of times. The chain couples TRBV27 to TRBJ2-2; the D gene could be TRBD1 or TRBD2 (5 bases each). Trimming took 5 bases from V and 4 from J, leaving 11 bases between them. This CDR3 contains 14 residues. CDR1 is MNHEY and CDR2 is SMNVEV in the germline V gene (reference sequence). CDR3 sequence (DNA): TGTGCCAGCAGTAAAGGGGACGGCACCGGGGAGCTGTTTTTT. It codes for CASSKGDGTGELFF.

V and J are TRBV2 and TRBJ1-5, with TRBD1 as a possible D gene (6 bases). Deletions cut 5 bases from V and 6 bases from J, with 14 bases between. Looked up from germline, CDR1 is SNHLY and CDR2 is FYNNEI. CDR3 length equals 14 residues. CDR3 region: CASSSDSTPQPQHF. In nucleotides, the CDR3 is TGTGCCAGCAGTTCGGACAGCACACCTCAGCCCCAGCATTTT.

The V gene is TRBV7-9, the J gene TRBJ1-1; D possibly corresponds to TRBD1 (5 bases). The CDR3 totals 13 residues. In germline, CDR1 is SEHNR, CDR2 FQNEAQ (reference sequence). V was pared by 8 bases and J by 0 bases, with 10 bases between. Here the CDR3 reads CASLGALNTEAFF. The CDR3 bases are TGTGCCAGCTTAGGGGCTTTGAACACTGAAGCTTTCTTT.

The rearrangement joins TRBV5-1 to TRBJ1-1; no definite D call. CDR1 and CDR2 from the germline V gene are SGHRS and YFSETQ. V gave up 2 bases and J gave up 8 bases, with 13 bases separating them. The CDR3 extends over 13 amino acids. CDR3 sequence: CASSLAGGREAFF. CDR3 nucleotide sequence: TGCGCCAGCAGCTTAGCCGGTGGGAGGGAAGCTTTCTTT.

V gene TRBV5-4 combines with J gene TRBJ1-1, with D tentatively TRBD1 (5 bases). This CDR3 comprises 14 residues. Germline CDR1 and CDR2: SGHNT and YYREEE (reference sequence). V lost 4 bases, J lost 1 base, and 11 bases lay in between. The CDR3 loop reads CASSLNQGNTEAFF. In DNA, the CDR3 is TGTGCCAGCAGCCTAAATCAGGGGAACACTGAAGCTTTCTTT.

Here the CDR3 reads CASSVEGAGGPDTQYF. CDR3 DNA: TGTGCCAGCAGCGTAGAGGGAGCGGGAGGACCAGATACGCAGTATTTT. The chain uses TRBV9 and TRBJ2-3, with TRBD2 matching over 9 bases. Per the germline V gene, CDR1 is SGDLS and CDR2 is YYNGEE. The V gene end was trimmed by 0 bases and the J gene end by 4 bases; junction bases not matched to a gene: 6. CDR3 size: 16 residues. Variable domain in full (rest from reference TRBV9 and TRBJ2-3): DSGVTQTPKHLITATGQRVTLRCSPRSGDLSVYWYQQSLDQGLQFLIQYYNGEERAKGNILERFSAQQFPDLHSELNLSSLELGDSALYFCASSVEGAGGPDTQYFGPGTRLTVL.

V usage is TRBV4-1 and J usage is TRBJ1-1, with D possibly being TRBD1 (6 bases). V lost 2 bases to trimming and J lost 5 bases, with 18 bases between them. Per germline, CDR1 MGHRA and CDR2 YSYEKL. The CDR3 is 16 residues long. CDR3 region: CASSQNRVAKGTEAFF. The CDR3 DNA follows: TGCGCCAGCAGCCAAAACAGGGTGGCCAAGGGAACTGAAGCTTTCTTT.

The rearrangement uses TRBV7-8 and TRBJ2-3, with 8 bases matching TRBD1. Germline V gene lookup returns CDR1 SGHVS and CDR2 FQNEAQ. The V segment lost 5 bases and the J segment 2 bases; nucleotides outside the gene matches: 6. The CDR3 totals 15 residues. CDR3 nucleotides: TGTGCCAGCAGCGGACAGGGTTGGGACACAGATACGCAGTATTTT. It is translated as CASSGQGWDTDTQYF.

In DNA form, the CDR3 reads TGTGCCAGCAGCTTAGTTCGACTAGCGGGAGACGAGCAGTACTTC. The encoded protein is CASSLVRLAGDEQYF. This chain uses TRBV7-9 with TRBJ2-7; TRBD2 matches at 12 bases. Germline V lookup: CDR1 SEHNR, CDR2 FQNEAQ (reference sequence). The CDR3 spans 15 residues. The J segment lost 5 bases and the V segment lost 1 base, leaving 3 bases of the junction unmatched.

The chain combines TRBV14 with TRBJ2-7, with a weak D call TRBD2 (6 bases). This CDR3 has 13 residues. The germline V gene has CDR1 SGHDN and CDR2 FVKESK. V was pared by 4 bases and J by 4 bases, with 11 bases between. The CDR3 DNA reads TGTGCCAGCAGCCTACCCGGGGGATACGAGCAGTACTTC. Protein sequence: CASSLPGGYEQYF.

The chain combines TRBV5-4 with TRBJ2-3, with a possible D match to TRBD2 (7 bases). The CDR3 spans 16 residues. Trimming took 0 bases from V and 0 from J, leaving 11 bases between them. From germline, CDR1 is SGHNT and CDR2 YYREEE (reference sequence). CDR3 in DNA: TGTGCCAGCAGCTTGGCGGGGGGCCATAGCACAGATACGCAGTATTTT. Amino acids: CASSLAGGHSTDTQYF. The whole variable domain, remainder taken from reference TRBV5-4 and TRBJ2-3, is ETGVTQSPTHLIKTRGQQVTLRCSSQSGHNTVSWYQQALGQGPQFIFQYYREEENGRGNFPPRFSGLQFPNYSSELNVNALELDDSALYLCASSLAGGHSTDTQYFGPGTRLTVL.

As DNA, the CDR3 is TGCGCCAGCAGCCAAGATGAGAATACGCAGTATTTT. This gives the protein CASSQDENTQYF. The rearrangement uses TRBV4-3 and TRBJ2-3; no clear D gene. The germline gives CDR1 LGHNA, CDR2 YSLEER. CDR3 size: 12 residues. V gave up 0 bases and J gave up 7 bases, with 5 bases separating them.

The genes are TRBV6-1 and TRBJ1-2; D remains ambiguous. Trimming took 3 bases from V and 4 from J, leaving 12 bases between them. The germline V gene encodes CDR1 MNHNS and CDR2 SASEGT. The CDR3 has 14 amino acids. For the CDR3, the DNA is TGTGCCAGCAGTGATGGCCAGAGACTCTATGGCTACACCTTC. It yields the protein CASSDGQRLYGYTF.

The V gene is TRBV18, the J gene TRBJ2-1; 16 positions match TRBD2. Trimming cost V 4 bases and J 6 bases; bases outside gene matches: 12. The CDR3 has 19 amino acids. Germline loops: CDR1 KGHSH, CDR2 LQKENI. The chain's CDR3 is CASSLLGLAGGPLANEQFF. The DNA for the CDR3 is TGTGCCAGCTCACTTCTGGGACTAGCGGGAGGGCCGCTTGCCAATGAGCAGTTCTTC. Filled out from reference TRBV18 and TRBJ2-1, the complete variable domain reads NAGVMQNPRHLVRRRGQEARLRCSPMKGHSHVYWYRQLPEEGLKFMVYLQKENIIDESGMPKERFSAEFPKEGPSILRIQQVVRGDSAAYFCASSLLGLAGGPLANEQFFGPGTRLTVL.

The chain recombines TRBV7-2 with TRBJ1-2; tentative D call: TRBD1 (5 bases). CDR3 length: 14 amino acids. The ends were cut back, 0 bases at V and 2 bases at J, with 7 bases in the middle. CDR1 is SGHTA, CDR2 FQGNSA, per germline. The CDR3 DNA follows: TGTGCCAGCAGCTTAGCGCGGGACAACTATGGCTACACCTTC. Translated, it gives CASSLARDNYGYTF.

The CDR3 DNA sequence: TGTGCCAGCAGCTACGGACAGGGGCTTGGCTATGGCTACACCTTC. It yields the protein CASSYGQGLGYGYTF. This chain links TRBV7-9 with TRBJ1-2, with 9 positions matching TRBD1. CDR1 and CDR2 (germline): SEHNR, FQNEAQ (reference sequence). The CDR3 is 15 amino acids. V shed 4 bases and J 4 bases; nucleotides not matched to a gene: 7. The whole variable domain, filled in from reference TRBV7-9 and TRBJ1-2, reads DTGVSQNPRHKITKRGQNVTFRCDPISEHNRLYWYRQTLGQGPEFLTYFQNEAQLEKSRLLSDRFSAERPKGSFSTLEIQRTEQGDSAMYLCASSYGQGLGYGYTFGSGTRLTVV.

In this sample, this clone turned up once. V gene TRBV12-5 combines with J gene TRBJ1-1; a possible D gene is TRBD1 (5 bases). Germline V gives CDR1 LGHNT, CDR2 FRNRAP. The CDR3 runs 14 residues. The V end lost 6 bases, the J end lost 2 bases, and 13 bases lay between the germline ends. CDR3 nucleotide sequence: TGTGCTAGTGGGTCGGGGGGTCTTAACACTGAAGCTTTCTTT. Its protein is CASGSGGLNTEAFF.

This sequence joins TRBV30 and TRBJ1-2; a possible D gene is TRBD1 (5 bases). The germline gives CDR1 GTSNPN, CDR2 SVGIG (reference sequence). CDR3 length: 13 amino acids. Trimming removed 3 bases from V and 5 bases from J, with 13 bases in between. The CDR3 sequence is CAWRGQEGYGYTF. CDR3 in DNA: TGTGCCTGGAGGGGTCAGGAGGGGTATGGCTACACCTTC.

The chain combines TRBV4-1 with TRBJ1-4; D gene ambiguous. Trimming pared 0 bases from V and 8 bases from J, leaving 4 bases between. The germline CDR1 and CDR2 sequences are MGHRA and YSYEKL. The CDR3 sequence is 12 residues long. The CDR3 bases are TGCGCCAGCAGCCAAGAAACGGAAAAACTGTTTTTT. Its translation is CASSQETEKLFF.

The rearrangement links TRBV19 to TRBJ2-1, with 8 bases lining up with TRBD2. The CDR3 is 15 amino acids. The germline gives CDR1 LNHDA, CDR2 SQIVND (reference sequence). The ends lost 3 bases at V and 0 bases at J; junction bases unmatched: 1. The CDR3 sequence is CASSMREASYNEQFF. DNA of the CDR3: TGTGCCAGTAGTATGCGGGAGGCCTCCTACAATGAGCAGTTCTTC.

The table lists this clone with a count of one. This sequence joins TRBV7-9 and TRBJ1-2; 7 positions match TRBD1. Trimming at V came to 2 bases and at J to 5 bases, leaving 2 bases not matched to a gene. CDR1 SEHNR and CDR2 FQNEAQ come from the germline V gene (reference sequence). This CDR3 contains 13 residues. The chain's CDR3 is CASSLPGGYGYTF. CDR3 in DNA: TGTGCCAGCAGCTTACCAGGGGGGTATGGCTACACCTTC.